Reported below is one T cell receptor (beta chain). Antigen: not known. The sample is drawn from a study of T cell responses to AZD1222 COVID-19 vaccine. Background on the study: Some second doses came at about 4 weeks and others at about 12 weeks; these were pooled.

Points from the study as a whole: Reportedly, close to half of spike-specific TCRs are directed against unmutated variant regions. Donors were mostly white British, more females; clonal diversity possibly underestimated. Vaccination with two AZD1222 doses was followed by a rise in Spike-specific TCR breadth and depth.

Method: immunoSEQ multiplex PCR; TCRdb's copy keeps in-frame clones and lacks some. The sample has some 160,000 clones; 85% to 95% are singletons. CDR1 and CDR2 from the germline V gene are SGHVS and FQNEAQ. The ends lost 1 base at V and 12 bases at J; junction bases unmatched: 14. This CDR3 is 15 amino acids long. Sequenced here: peripheral blood, sampled on day 0 of AZD1222 vaccination. The chain joins TRBV7-8 to TRBJ1-2; 7 nucleotides agree with TRBD1. This TCR was recovered from an adult in good health. The CDR3 sequence: CASSLVSWAGGFNTF. Here the CDR3 DNA reads TGTGCCAGCAGCTTAGTGTCTTGGGCAGGGGGTTTTAACACCTTC.